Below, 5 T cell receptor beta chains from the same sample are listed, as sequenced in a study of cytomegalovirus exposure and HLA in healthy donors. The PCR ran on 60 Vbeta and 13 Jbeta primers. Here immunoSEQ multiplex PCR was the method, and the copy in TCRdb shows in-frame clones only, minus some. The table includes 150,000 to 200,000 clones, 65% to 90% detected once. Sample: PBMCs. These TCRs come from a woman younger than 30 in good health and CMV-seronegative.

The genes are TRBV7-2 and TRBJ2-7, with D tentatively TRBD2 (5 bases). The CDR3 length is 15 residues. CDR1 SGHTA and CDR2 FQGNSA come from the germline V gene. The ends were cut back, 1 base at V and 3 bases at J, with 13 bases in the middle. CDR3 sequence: CASSLGGRVNYEQYF. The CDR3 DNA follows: TGTGCCAGCAGCTTAGGAGGGCGTGTGAACTACGAGCAGTACTTC.

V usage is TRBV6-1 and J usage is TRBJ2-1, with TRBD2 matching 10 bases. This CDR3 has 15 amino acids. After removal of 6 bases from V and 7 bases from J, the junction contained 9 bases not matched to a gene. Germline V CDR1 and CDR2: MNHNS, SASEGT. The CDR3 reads CASSRRTSGQNEQFF. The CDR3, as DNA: TGTGCCAGCAGCCGCCGGACTAGCGGACAGAATGAGCAGTTCTTC.

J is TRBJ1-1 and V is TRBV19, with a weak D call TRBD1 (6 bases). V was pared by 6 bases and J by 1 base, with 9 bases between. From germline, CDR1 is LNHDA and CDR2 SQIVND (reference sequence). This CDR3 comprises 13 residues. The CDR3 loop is CASRIRGNTEAFF. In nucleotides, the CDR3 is TGTGCCAGTAGGATCAGGGGGAACACTGAAGCTTTCTTT.

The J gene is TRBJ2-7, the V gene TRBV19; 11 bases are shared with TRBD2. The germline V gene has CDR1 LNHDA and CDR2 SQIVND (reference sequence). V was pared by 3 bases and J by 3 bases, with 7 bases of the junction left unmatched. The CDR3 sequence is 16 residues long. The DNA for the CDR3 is TGTGCCAGTAGTATTTTTTATGGGACTAGCGGCTACGAGCAGTACTTC. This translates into CASSIFYGTSGYEQYF.

CDR3 sequence: CASSSPRQAPYEQYF. Written as DNA, the CDR3 is TGTGCCAGCAGTTCCCCTAGACAGGCCCCCTACGAGCAGTACTTC. The rearrangement uses TRBV6-5 and TRBJ2-7; D is possibly TRBD1 (6 bases). The length of the CDR3 is 15 residues. In germline, CDR1 is MNHEY, CDR2 SVGAGI. V gave up 4 bases and J gave up 2 bases, with 15 bases separating them.